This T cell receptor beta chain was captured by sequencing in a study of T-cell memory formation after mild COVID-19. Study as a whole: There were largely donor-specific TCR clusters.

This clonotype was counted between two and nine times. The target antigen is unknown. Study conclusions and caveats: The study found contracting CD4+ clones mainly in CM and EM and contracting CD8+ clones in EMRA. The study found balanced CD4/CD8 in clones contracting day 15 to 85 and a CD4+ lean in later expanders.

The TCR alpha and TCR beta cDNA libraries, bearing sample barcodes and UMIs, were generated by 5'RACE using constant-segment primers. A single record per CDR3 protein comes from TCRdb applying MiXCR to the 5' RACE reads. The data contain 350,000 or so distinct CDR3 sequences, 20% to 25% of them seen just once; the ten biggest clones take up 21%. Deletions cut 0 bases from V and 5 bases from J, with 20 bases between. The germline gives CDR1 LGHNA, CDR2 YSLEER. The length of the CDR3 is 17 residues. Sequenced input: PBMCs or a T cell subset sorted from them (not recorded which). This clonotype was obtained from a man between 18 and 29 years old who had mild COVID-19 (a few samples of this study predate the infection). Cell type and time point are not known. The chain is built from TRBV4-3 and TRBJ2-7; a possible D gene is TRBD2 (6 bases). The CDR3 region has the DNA TGCGCCAGCAGCCAAGATGCGGGACCCGAATTGGCGGACGAGCAGTACTTC. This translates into CASSQDAGPELADEQYF.